The 27 T cell receptor beta chains below all came from one sample that was sequenced in a study of T cells in Graves' hyperthyroidism and ophthalmopathy. TCR beta CDR3 regions were amplified from RNA transcripts. The TCR CDR3 was amplified in a first-round RT-PCR using the HTBI primer set. TCRdb redid the calling of the multiplex PCR reads with MiXCR, one entry per CDR3 protein. This table has 650,000 to 800,000 distinct CDR3 sequences, 45% appearing once. What was sequenced was peripheral blood or thyroid tissue (not recorded which). Source of these receptors: an adult man with Graves' disease, either hyperthyroidism or ophthalmopathy (not recorded which).

In its sample, this clonotype was seen many times. V and J are TRBV7-8 and TRBJ2-7; 7 positions match TRBD1. The trim removed 5 bases at V and 9 bases at J, leaving 10 bases unmatched. CDR3 length: 13 residues. CDR1 is SGHVS and CDR2 is FQNEAQ in the germline V gene. The CDR3 sequence is CASSRRQGEVQYF. CDR3 nucleotides: TGTGCCAGCAGCCGTAGACAGGGCGAAGTGCAGTACTTC.

This sequence joins TRBV7-3 and TRBJ1-1; 9 bases are shared with TRBD1. In germline, CDR1 is SGHTA, CDR2 FQGTGA. The ends lost 5 bases at V and 3 bases at J; junction bases unmatched: 16. The CDR3 spans 18 residues. The CDR3 coding sequence is TGTGCCAGCAGCGTACGTGCCGGGACAGGGAAGGTGTACACTGAAGCTTTCTTT. Its protein product is CASSVRAGTGKVYTEAFF.

The CDR3 loop reads CATSYRRNEQYF. In DNA form, the CDR3 reads TGTGCCACCAGCTACCGCAGGAACGAGCAGTACTTC. The V gene is TRBV15, the J gene TRBJ2-7; no firm D call. With 5 bases removed from V and 5 bases from J, the gap between germline ends came to 10 bases. Germline V gives CDR1 LNHNV, CDR2 YYDKDF (reference sequence). The CDR3 has 12 amino acids.

This clonotype was seen only once. A much larger clone differs by one base, so this may be a read error. The chain recombines TRBV7-9 with TRBJ1-2; D is ambiguous. V was trimmed by 1 base and J by 9 bases, leaving 9 bases between them. The CDR3 runs to 12 residues. Germline loops: CDR1 SEHNR, CDR2 FQNEAQ (reference sequence). This CDR3 is CASSLGDRSYTF. CDR3 coding DNA: TGTGCCAGCAGCTTAGGAGATAGGAGCTACACCTTC.

This clonotype occurred a few times. This rearrangement joins TRBV7-2 to TRBJ2-7; the match to TRBD1 covers 7 bases. Trimming cost V 8 bases and J 2 bases; bases outside gene matches: 3. CDR1 and CDR2 from the germline V gene are SGHTA and FQGNSA. CDR3 length equals 12 residues. The CDR3 bases are TGTGCCAGCGGGGACAGTGCCTACGAGCAGTACTTC. It is translated as CASGDSAYEQYF. Combining the CDR3 with reference TRBV7-2 and TRBJ2-7 gives the whole variable domain GAGVSQSPSNKVTEKGKDVELRCDPISGHTALYWYRQSLGQGLEFLIYFQGNSAPDKSGLPSDRFSAERTGGSVSTLTIQRTQQEDSAVYLCASGDSAYEQYFGPGTRLTVT.

In its sample, this clonotype was seen a few times. The gene calls are TRBV29-1 and TRBJ2-5; D not certain. This CDR3 spans 11 amino acids. The V end lost 4 bases, the J end lost 6 bases, and 9 bases lay between the germline ends. The V gene's germline CDR1 is SQVTM and CDR2 ANQGSEA. Written as DNA, the CDR3 is TGCAGCGTTGTCTTCCGGCAGACCCAGTACTTC. Its protein product is CSVVFRQTQYF.

This clonotype is a singleton in its sample. V usage is TRBV9 and J usage is TRBJ1-5; D unclear. CDR1 SGDLS and CDR2 YYNGEE come from the germline V gene. The length of the CDR3 is 14 residues. Trimming stripped 0 bases from V and 14 bases from J, with 18 bases between. The CDR3 DNA reads TGTGCCAGCAGCGTAGTCGGACTAGAGGTTGACGAGCATTTT. This translates into CASSVVGLEVDEHF. Full variable domain (remainder filled in from reference TRBV9 and TRBJ1-5): DSGVTQTPKHLITATGQRVTLRCSPRSGDLSVYWYQQSLDQGLQFLIQYYNGEERAKGNILERFSAQQFPDLHSELNLSSLELGDSALYFCASSVVGLEVDEHFGDGTRLSIL.

The rearrangement uses TRBV20-1 and TRBJ1-2, with 9 positions matching TRBD1. Germline V gene lookup returns CDR1 DFQATT and CDR2 SNEGSKA (reference sequence). Trimming at V came to 5 bases and at J to 6 bases, leaving 7 bases not matched to a gene. The CDR3 spans 13 residues. CDR3 sequence (DNA): TGCAGTGCTCCTACAGACAGGGGGGATGGCTACACCTTC. This codes for CSAPTDRGDGYTF.

CDR3 sequence (DNA): TGTGCCACTTCCCGACTCGGGAGGTTCTACGAGCAGTACTTC. Translation gives CATSRLGRFYEQYF. The rearrangement uses TRBV25-1 and TRBJ2-7; 7 bases align to TRBD2. The V gene end was trimmed by 10 bases and the J gene end by 3 bases; junction bases not matched to a gene: 12. Germline V CDR1 and CDR2: MGHDK, SYGVNS. The length of the CDR3 is 14 residues.

The gene calls are TRBV7-2 and TRBJ1-2; the D is unclear. Trimming shortened V by 3 bases and J by 0 bases, and 8 bases separated the two germline ends. From germline, CDR1 is SGHTA and CDR2 FQGNSA. The CDR3 sequence is 14 residues long. CDR3 amino acids: CASSFSESNYGYTF. The CDR3 coding sequence is TGTGCCAGCAGCTTTTCTGAGTCTAACTATGGCTACACCTTC.

V and J are TRBV20-1 and TRBJ2-5; the D gene is possibly TRBD1 (6 bases). In germline, CDR1 is DFQATT, CDR2 SNEGSKA (reference sequence). V gave up 3 bases and J gave up 1 base, with 9 bases separating them. CDR3 size: 13 residues. In DNA form, the CDR3 reads TGCAGTGCTAGGGCGACAGGCCAAGAGACCCAGTACTTC. This translates into CSARATGQETQYF.

This clonotype has ten or more counts. The chain links TRBV20-1 to TRBJ1-3, with TRBD1 identical over 7 bases. CDR1 and CDR2 from the germline V gene are DFQATT and SNEGSKA (reference sequence). This CDR3 has 14 residues. Germline trimming cut 2 bases from V and 4 bases from J; bases unmatched to any gene: 5. In DNA form, the CDR3 reads TGCAGTGCTAGACCCAGGGGGTACGGAAACACCATATATTTT. It translates to CSARPRGYGNTIYF.

The chain is built from TRBV24-1 and TRBJ2-3, with 7 positions matching TRBD1. The V gene's germline CDR1 is KGHDR and CDR2 SFDVKD. V lost 3 bases and J lost 3; bases outside the gene matches: 2. This CDR3 is built from 14 residues. As DNA, the CDR3 is TGTGCCACCAGTGATCTGGGACAGACAGATACGCAGTATTTT. Amino acid sequence: CATSDLGQTDTQYF.

V gene TRBV7-9 combines with J gene TRBJ2-7; 14 nucleotides line up with TRBD2. V lost 1 base and J lost 4; bases outside the gene matches: 6. This CDR3 has 17 residues. Per the germline V gene, CDR1 is SEHNR and CDR2 is FQNEAQ (reference sequence). CDR3 DNA: TGTGCCAGCAGCTTAGTACCGGGACTAGCGGGAGCGTACGAGCAGTACTTC. Translation: CASSLVPGLAGAYEQYF. Looking up the rest from reference TRBV7-9 and TRBJ2-7 gives the full variable domain: DTGVSQNPRHKITKRGQNVTFRCDPISEHNRLYWYRQTLGQGPEFLTYFQNEAQLEKSRLLSDRFSAERPKGSFSTLEIQRTEQGDSAMYLCASSLVPGLAGAYEQYFGPGTRLTVT.

The rearrangement links TRBV6-2 or TRBV6-3 to TRBJ1-1, with D unclear. CDR3 length equals 14 residues. Trimming stripped 5 bases from V and 4 bases from J, with 14 bases between. Looked up from germline, CDR1 is MNHEY and CDR2 is SVGEGT. DNA for the CDR3: TGTGCCAGCAGTCAGGACCGGGAGGGCACTGAAGCTTTCTTT. Amino acids: CASSQDREGTEAFF.

The chain couples TRBV19 to TRBJ1-1; 7 nucleotides agree with TRBD1. With 1 base clipped from V and 2 bases from J, the junction kept 7 bases outside the gene matches. This CDR3 is built from 16 residues. Germline CDR1 reads LNHDA; CDR2 reads SQIVND (reference sequence). Here the CDR3 DNA reads TGTGCCAGTAGTATAGGGACAGGCGGGCCAAACACTGAAGCTTTCTTT. It codes for CASSIGTGGPNTEAFF.

This clonotype was seen only a few times. The V call is TRBV7-9, the J call TRBJ1-2, with TRBD1 identical over 8 bases. The junction had 7 bases not matched to a gene; V was cut back by 2 bases and J by 2 bases. CDR3 length equals 16 residues. Germline CDR1 is SEHNR and CDR2 is FQNEAQ (reference sequence). The CDR3 loop is CASSLTTGVENYGYTF. The DNA of the CDR3 is TGTGCCAGCAGCTTAACGACAGGGGTAGAGAACTATGGCTACACCTTC.

This clonotype occurred many times. The rearrangement links TRBV7-9 to TRBJ1-1; no clear D. The CDR3 totals 14 residues. Germline-derived CDR1 and CDR2 are SEHNR and FQNEAQ (reference sequence). V lost 4 bases and J 4 bases, leaving 13 bases between the germline ends. The CDR3 loop reads CASSSSGFSTEAFF. The CDR3 DNA is TGTGCCAGCAGCTCTAGCGGGTTCAGCACTGAAGCTTTCTTT.

The chain carries TRBV19 and TRBJ1-1, with a weak D call TRBD1 (5 bases). The CDR3 length is 14 residues. The V end was cut by 3 bases, the J end by 1 base, with 9 bases between. The V gene's germline CDR1 is LNHDA and CDR2 SQIVND (reference sequence). The CDR3 loop is CASSIQTGNTEAFF. The CDR3 coding sequence is TGTGCCAGTAGTATTCAAACAGGGAACACTGAAGCTTTCTTT.

In this sample, this clonotype turned up a few times. The chain couples TRBV5-1 to TRBJ1-1, with 7 positions matching TRBD1. Germline CDR1 SGHRS, CDR2 YFSETQ. J gave up 1 base and V 4 bases, and 4 bases lay outside the gene matches. This CDR3 spans 14 amino acids. CDR3 loop: CASSTGQQNTEAFF. The CDR3 DNA sequence: TGCGCCAGCAGCACGGGACAGCAGAACACTGAAGCTTTCTTT. Based on the CDR3 plus reference TRBV5-1 and TRBJ1-1, the full variable domain is KAGVTQTPRYLIKTRGQQVTLSCSPISGHRSVSWYQQTPGQGLQFLFEYFSETQRNKGNFPGRFSGRQFSNSRSEMNVSTLELGDSALYLCASSTGQQNTEAFFGQGTRLTVV.

This chain uses TRBV20-1 with TRBJ2-5; 9 positions match TRBD1. J lost 9 bases, V lost 6 bases, and 8 bases had no gene match. This CDR3 is 12 amino acids long. Germline CDR1 is DFQATT and CDR2 is SNEGSKA (reference sequence). The CDR3 nucleotides read TGCAGTGCCAGGACAGGGGTTCAGCCCCAGTACTTC. It codes for CSARTGVQPQYF.

Many counts were recorded for this clonotype. The J gene is TRBJ1-2, the V gene TRBV7-9; the match to TRBD1 covers 8 bases. This CDR3 comprises 14 residues. Trimming removed 5 bases from V and 4 bases from J; junction bases left unmatched: 6. CDR1 and CDR2 from the germline V gene are SEHNR and FQNEAQ (reference sequence). The CDR3 here is CASSMGQALYGYTF. The CDR3 nucleotides read TGTGCCAGCAGCATGGGACAGGCCCTCTATGGCTACACCTTC.

This clonotype showed up just once. The V call is TRBV29-1, the J call TRBJ2-2, with D perhaps matching TRBD2 (6 bases). The CDR3 loop spans 11 amino acids. Germline-derived CDR1 and CDR2 are SQVTM and ANQGSEA. V was clipped by 8 bases and J by 6 bases, with 10 bases between them. The CDR3 loop reads CSLEGSGELFF. CDR3 coding DNA: TGCAGCTTGGAGGGGTCCGGGGAGCTGTTTTTT.

A remark on this clonotype: A read error is possible here, since a much larger clone lies one base away. The chain employs TRBV19 and TRBJ1-2; 9 bases map to TRBD1. This CDR3 has 16 residues. Germline V gene data show CDR1 as LNHDA and CDR2 as SQIVND (reference sequence). The CDR3 DNA reads TGTGCCAGTAGCCCACAGGGGGCGCGGACTAACTATGGCTACATCTTC. Encoded protein: CASSPQGARTNYGYIF.

This clonotype turned up a few times. J is TRBJ1-1 and V is TRBV6-6; 7 bases map to TRBD1. V was pared by 6 bases and J by 0 bases, with 4 bases of the junction left unmatched. This CDR3 is built from 14 residues. The V gene's germline CDR1 is MNHNY and CDR2 SVGAGI (reference sequence). CDR3 bases: TGTGCCAGCAGGTACAGGGGTTTGAACACTGAAGCTTTCTTT. Translation gives CASRYRGLNTEAFF.

CDR3 protein: CANFRGPNQPQHF. As DNA, the CDR3 is TGTGCCAACTTCAGGGGGCCCAATCAGCCCCAGCATTTT. The chain is built from TRBV19 and TRBJ1-5; 8 nucleotides match TRBD1. Germline V gene sequence: CDR1 LNHDA, CDR2 SQIVND (reference sequence). The trim removed 10 bases at V and 3 bases at J, leaving 5 bases unmatched. This CDR3 contains 13 residues.

The chain couples TRBV2 to TRBJ1-6; 8 bases align to TRBD1. CDR3 length: 14 residues. The V segment lost 5 bases and the J segment 8 bases; nucleotides outside the gene matches: 5. Per germline, CDR1 SNHLY and CDR2 FYNNEI. The CDR3: CASSLQGADSPLHF. CDR3 in DNA: TGTGCCAGCAGTCTCCAGGGGGCGGATTCACCCCTCCACTTT. The whole variable domain, remainder taken from reference TRBV2 and TRBJ1-6, is EPEVTQTPSHQVTQMGQEVILRCVPISNHLYFYWYRQILGQKVEFLVSFYNNEISEKSEIFDDQFSVERPDGSNFTLKIRSTKLEDSAMYFCASSLQGADSPLHFGNGTRLTVT.